Listed below are T cell receptor beta chains from one sample, sequenced in a study of metastatic and nonmetastatic thyroid tumors. TCRdb re-clonotyped the PCR reads via MiXCR. The sample has about 20,000 clones; around a sixth are singletons. Sequenced: blood. Every receptor here comes from a female donor with papillary thyroid cancer or a benign thyroid nodule (not recorded which). Some clones in this sample may be carry-over from other donors' samples. CDR3s include the opening cysteine and the closing phenylalanine or tryptophan. A D gene is named only where the DNA matches it firmly. Where a row states a size, it is once, few, many or the class of an expanded clone; other rows omit it.

size,D,V,J,DNA,CDR3
many,.,TRBV14,TRBJ2-3,TGTGCCAGCAGCCAAAGCCGTTGGGCGGGGAACACAGATACGCAGTATTTT,CASSQSRWAGNTDTQYF
many,TRBD2,TRBV27,TRBJ2-5,TGTGCCAGCAGTTTATTATGGCGGGAGGGTCAAGAGACCCAGTACTTC,CASSLLWREGQETQYF
many,.,TRBV6-1,TRBJ2-2,TGTGCCAGCAGCATCACCGGGGAGCTGTTTTTT,CASSITGELFF
.,TRBD2,TRBV6-2/TRBV6-3,TRBJ2-2,TGTGCCAGCACACCTAGCGGGAGTGGGACCGGGGAGCTGTTTTTT,CASTPSGSGTGELFF
medium-sized,.,TRBV7-2,TRBJ2-3,TGTGCCAGCAGCTTGGCCGCTCGAGGATCTAGCACAGATACGCAGTATTTT,CASSLAARGSSTDTQYF
many,.,TRBV7-1,TRBJ2-2,TGTGCCAGCAGCTCTATACCTACAAGGGCAGGGCCCAACCGCACCGGGGAGCTGTTTTTT,CASSSIPTRAGPNRTGELFF
many,.,TRBV15,TRBJ2-7,TGTGCCACCAGCAGAGATTTAGATCCCCCCTACGAGCAGTACTTC,CATSRDLDPPYEQYF
many,TRBD1,TRBV9,TRBJ2-5,TGTGCCAGCAGCCCCTGGGACAGGGGCCAAGAGACCCAGTACTTC,CASSPWDRGQETQYF
.,.,TRBV5-1,TRBJ1-6,TGCGCCAGCAGCGCCAGGGATAACCTTAATTCACCCCTCCACTTT,CASSARDNLNSPLHF
medium-sized,TRBD1,TRBV28,TRBJ1-1,TGTGCCAGCAGTCGTGGGACAGCGACGAACACTGAAGCTTTCTTT,CASSRGTATNTEAFF
.,TRBD1,TRBV5-1,TRBJ1-1,TGCGCCAGCAGCTCGGGGACAGGCAAAGACACTGAAGCTTTCTTT,CASSSGTGKDTEAFF
many,TRBD1,TRBV12-3/TRBV12-4,TRBJ2-7,TGTGCCAGCAGCCCGGGACAGGGTATCGAGCAGTACTTC,CASSPGQGIEQYF
many,.,TRBV5-1,TRBJ1-5,TGCGCCAGCAGCTTGGCCGGAGGGGACAGCAATCAGCCCCAGCATTTT,CASSLAGGDSNQPQHF
.,TRBD1,TRBV20-1,TRBJ2-1,TGCAGTGCTAGATTAAGGACAGGGGACGGCAATGAGCAGTTCTTC,CSARLRTGDGNEQFF
many,.,TRBV20-1,TRBJ2-7,TGCAGTGCACAATCGGGACTTACCTACGAGCAGTACTTC,CSAQSGLTYEQYF
many,TRBD2,TRBV5-5,TRBJ2-3,TGTGCCACCGAACGACTAGCGGGATATCCAGATACGCAGTATTTT,CATERLAGYPDTQYF
many,.,TRBV7-2,TRBJ2-2,TGTGCCAGCAGCATGCGGGGGAACACCGGGGAGCTGTTTTTT,CASSMRGNTGELFF
many,.,TRBV20-1,TRBJ2-3,TGTAGTGCTAGAGAGGCTAGTGCCCTTCCCTCCACAGATACGCAGTATTTT,CSAREASALPSTDTQYF
many,TRBD1,TRBV4-3,TRBJ1-2,TGCGCCAGCAGCCCCCGGGACAGGGGTCTCTTGGAAGGCTACACCTTC,CASSPRDRGLLEGYTF
many,TRBD1,TRBV15,TRBJ2-7,TGTGCCACCAGCAGAGGTGGACAGGGCTCAGGCGAGCAGTACTTC,CATSRGGQGSGEQYF
.,.,TRBV30,TRBJ2-5,TGTGCCTGCAGCGGGCGGGAGACCCAGTACTTC,CACSGRETQYF
many,.,TRBV6-1,TRBJ2-3,TGTGCCAGCAATTCTCCAGGGACGACGGATACGCAGTATTTT,CASNSPGTTDTQYF
medium-sized,.,TRBV20-1,TRBJ2-7,TGCAGTGCTAGATACTTGCCAGGGACGGATGCCTACGAGCAGTACTTC,CSARYLPGTDAYEQYF
few,.,TRBV27,TRBJ1-1,TGTGCCAGCCGCGGGTATGGGAACACTGAAGCTTTCTTT,CASRGYGNTEAFF
.,.,TRBV28,TRBJ2-3,TGTGCCAGCAGTTTCTCCGGGGGTCGAGATACGCAGTATTTT,CASSFSGGRDTQYF
few,.,TRBV28,TRBJ1-3,TGTGCCAGCAGTACTAACACCTTGAGCTCTGGAAACACCATATATTTT,CASSTNTLSSGNTIYF
many,TRBD2,TRBV24-1,TRBJ2-3,TGTGCCACCAGTCGGGGGGGGGGGGTAGATGCAGATACGCAGTATTTT,CATSRGGGVDADTQYF
.,.,TRBV20-1,TRBJ2-7,TGCAGTGCCATGGGGGTCGTCGGGGCCAACTCCTACGAGCAGTACTTC,CSAMGVVGANSYEQYF
many,.,TRBV14,TRBJ2-5,TGTGCCAGCAGCTTCAGGACAGCGACGTGGGAGACCCAGTACTTC,CASSFRTATWETQYF
many,.,TRBV20-1,TRBJ2-7,TGCAGTGCTAGAGTCACGCCGTACTCCTACGAGCAGTACTTC,CSARVTPYSYEQYF
medium-sized,.,TRBV12-3/TRBV12-4,TRBJ1-4,TGTGCCAGCAGTTTGTCCAAAGGGAGTGAAAAACTGTTTTTT,CASSLSKGSEKLFF
once,.,TRBV20-1,TRBJ1-1,TGCAGTGCTAGAGATACGACAACCATCCTAGGGGACACTGAAGCTTTCTTT,CSARDTTTILGDTEAFF
many,.,TRBV6-5,TRBJ1-2,TGTGCCAGCAGTTACTCGGACAGAGGTGGCTACACCTTC,CASSYSDRGGYTF
medium-sized,TRBD2,TRBV25-1,TRBJ2-3,TGTGCCAGCAGTGGAAGGGCTAGCGGGAGGGTTCCAGATACGCAGTATTTT,CASSGRASGRVPDTQYF
many,.,TRBV12-3/TRBV12-4,TRBJ2-3,TGTGCCAGCAGTTTAGAGCTAGCTAGGAGTACGCAGTATTTT,CASSLELARSTQYF
many,.,TRBV5-4,TRBJ1-3,TGTGCCAGTAGCTCCACATACTCTGGAAACACCATATATTTT,CASSSTYSGNTIYF
medium-sized,.,TRBV20-1,TRBJ2-2,TGCAGTGCTAGACGCGGGGACCAGACCGACACCGGGGAGCTGTTTTTT,CSARRGDQTDTGELFF
many,TRBD1,TRBV6-6,TRBJ1-4,TGTGCCAGCAGTTTTCGAGGGACAGGGTTACGCGAAAAACTGTTTTTT,CASSFRGTGLREKLFF
many,.,TRBV9,TRBJ1-3,TGTGCCAGCAGCGTAGATAAGGGCACTGGAAACACCATATATTTT,CASSVDKGTGNTIYF
many,.,TRBV14,TRBJ2-7,TGTGCCAGCAGCCAGGTTGGGGTTCGAGAGCAGTACTTC,CASSQVGVREQYF
few,.,TRBV15,TRBJ1-3,TGTGCCACCAGCCGTACAGGGTCTCCTGGAAACACCATATATTTT,CATSRTGSPGNTIYF
few,.,TRBV28,TRBJ2-7,TGTGCCAGCAGTTTGTTAGGTGCCTACGAGCAGTACTTC,CASSLLGAYEQYF
many,.,TRBV20-1,TRBJ2-7,TGCAGTGCTAGCGACTTGAGGGGGGTCTCCTACGAGCAGTACTTC,CSASDLRGVSYEQYF